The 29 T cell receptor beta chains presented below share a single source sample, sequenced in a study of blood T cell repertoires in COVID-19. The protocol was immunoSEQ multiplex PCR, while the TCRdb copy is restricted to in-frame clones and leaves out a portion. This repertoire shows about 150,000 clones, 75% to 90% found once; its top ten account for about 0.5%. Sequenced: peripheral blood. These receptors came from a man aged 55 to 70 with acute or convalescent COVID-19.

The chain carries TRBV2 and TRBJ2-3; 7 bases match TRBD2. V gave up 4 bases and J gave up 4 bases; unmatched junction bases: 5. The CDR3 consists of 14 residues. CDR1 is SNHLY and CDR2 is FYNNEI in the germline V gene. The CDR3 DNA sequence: TGTGCCAGCAGTGTAGCGGGTAGCGCAGATACGCAGTATTTT. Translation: CASSVAGSADTQYF.

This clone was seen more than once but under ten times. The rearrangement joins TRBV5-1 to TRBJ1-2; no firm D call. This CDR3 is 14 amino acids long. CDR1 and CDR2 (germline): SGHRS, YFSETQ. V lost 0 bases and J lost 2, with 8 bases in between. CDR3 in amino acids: CASSLEAANYGYTF. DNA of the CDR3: TGCGCCAGCAGCTTGGAGGCGGCGAACTATGGCTACACCTTC. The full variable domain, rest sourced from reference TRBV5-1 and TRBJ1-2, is KAGVTQTPRYLIKTRGQQVTLSCSPISGHRSVSWYQQTPGQGLQFLFEYFSETQRNKGNFPGRFSGRQFSNSRSEMNVSTLELGDSALYLCASSLEAANYGYTFGSGTRLTVV.

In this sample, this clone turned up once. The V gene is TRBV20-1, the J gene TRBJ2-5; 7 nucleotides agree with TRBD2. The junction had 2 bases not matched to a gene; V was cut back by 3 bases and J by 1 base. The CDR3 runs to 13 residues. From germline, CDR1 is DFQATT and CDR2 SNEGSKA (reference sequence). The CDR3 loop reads CSASRGVQETQYF. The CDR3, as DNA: TGCAGTGCTAGTCGGGGGGTCCAAGAGACCCAGTACTTC.

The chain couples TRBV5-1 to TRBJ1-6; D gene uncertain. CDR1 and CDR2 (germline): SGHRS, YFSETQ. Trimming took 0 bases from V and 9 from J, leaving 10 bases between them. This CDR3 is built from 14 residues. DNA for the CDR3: TGCGCCAGCAGCTTGGCGGGGTTCGGTTCACCCCTCCACTTT. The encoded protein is CASSLAGFGSPLHF.

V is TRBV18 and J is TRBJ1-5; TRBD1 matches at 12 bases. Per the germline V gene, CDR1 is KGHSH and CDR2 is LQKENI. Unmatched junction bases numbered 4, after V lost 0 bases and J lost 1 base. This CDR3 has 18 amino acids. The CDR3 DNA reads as TGTGCCAGCTCACCACCGGGACAGGGGGCTGGGAGCAATCAGCCCCAGCATTTT. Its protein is CASSPPGQGAGSNQPQHF.

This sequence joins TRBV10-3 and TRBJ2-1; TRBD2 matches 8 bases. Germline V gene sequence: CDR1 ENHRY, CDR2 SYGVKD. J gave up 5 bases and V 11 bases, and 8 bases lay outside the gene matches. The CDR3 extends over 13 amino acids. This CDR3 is CAGQSGSNNEQFF. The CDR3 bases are TGTGCCGGCCAAAGCGGGAGCAACAATGAGCAGTTCTTC.

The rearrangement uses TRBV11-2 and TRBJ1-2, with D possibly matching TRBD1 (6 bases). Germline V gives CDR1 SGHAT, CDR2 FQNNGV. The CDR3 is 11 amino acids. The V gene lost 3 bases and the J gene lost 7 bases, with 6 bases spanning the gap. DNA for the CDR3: TGTGCCAGCAGCTTCAGGGGTGGCTACACCTTC. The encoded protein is CASSFRGGYTF.

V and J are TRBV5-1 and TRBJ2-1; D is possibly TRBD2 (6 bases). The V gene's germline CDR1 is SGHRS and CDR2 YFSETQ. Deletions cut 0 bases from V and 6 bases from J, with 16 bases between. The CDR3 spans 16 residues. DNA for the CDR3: TGCGCCAGCAGCTTGGCGGAGTGGGGGGAGCTCAATGAGCAGTTCTTC. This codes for CASSLAEWGELNEQFF.

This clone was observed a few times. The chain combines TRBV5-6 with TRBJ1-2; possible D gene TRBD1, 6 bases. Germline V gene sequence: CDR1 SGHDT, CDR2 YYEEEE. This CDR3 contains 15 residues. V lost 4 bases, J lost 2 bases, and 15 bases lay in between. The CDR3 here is CASSPTLTGNYGYTF. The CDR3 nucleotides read TGTGCCAGCAGCCCGACCCTTACAGGGAACTATGGCTACACCTTC.

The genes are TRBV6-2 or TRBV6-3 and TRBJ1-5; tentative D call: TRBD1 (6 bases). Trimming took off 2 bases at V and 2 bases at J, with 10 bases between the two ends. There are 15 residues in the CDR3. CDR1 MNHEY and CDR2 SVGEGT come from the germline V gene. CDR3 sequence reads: CASSYVAGGNQPQHF. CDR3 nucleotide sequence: TGTGCCAGCAGTTACGTAGCAGGGGGCAATCAGCCCCAGCATTTT.

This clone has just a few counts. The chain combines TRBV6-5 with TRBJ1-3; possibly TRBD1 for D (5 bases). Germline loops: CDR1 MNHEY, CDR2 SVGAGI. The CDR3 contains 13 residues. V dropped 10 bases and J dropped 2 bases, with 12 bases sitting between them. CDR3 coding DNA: TGTGCCACCCTGGGGGGGGCTGGAAACACCATATATTTT. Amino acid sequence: CATLGGAGNTIYF.

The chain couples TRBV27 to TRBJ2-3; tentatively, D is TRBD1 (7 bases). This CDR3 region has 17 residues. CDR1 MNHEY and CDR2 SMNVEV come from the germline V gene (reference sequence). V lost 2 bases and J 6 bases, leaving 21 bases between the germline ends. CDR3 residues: CASSLSEGQSRGDTQYF. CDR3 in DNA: TGTGCCAGCAGTTTAAGCGAGGGACAGAGCCGGGGGGATACGCAGTATTTT.

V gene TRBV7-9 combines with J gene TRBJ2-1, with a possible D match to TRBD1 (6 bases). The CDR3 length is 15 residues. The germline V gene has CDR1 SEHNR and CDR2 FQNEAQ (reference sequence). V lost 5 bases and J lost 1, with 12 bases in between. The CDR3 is CASSPQGLSYNEQFF. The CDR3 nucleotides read TGTGCCAGCAGCCCACAGGGTCTGTCCTACAATGAGCAGTTCTTC.

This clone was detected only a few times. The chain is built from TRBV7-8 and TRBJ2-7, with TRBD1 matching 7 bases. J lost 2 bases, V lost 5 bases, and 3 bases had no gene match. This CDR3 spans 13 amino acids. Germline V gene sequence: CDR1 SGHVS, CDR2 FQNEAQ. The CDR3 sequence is CASSRDRAYEQYF. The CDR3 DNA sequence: TGTGCCAGCAGCCGGGACAGAGCCTACGAGCAGTACTTC.

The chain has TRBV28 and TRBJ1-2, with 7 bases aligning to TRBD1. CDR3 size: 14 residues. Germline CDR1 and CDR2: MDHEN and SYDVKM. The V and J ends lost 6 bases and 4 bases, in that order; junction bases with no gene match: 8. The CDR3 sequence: CASSLTGTVYGYTF. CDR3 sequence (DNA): TGTGCCAGCAGCCTAACCGGGACAGTCTATGGCTACACCTTC.

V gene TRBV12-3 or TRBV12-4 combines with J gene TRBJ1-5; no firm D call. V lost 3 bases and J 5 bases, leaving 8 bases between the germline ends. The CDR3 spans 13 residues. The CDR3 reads CASSFTADQPQHF. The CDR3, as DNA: TGTGCCAGCAGTTTTACAGCCGATCAGCCCCAGCATTTT.

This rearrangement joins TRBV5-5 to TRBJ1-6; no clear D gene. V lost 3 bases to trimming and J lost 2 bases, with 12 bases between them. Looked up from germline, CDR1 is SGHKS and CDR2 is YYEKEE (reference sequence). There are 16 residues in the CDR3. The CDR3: CASSSGALAYNSPLHF. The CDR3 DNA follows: TGTGCCAGCAGCTCCGGAGCGTTGGCCTATAATTCACCCCTCCACTTT.

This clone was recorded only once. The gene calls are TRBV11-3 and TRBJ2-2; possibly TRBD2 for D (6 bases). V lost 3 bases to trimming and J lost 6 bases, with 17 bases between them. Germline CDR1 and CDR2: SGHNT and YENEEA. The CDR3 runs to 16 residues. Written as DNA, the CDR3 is TGTGCCAGCAGCTTCCAGGGTAGCGGAGGCGCCGGGGAGCTGTTTTTT. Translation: CASSFQGSGGAGELFF.

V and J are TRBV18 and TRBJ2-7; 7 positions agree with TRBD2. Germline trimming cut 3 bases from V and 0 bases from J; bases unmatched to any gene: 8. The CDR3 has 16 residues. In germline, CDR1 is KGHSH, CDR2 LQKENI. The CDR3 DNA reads TGTGCCAGCTCACCCCGGGGAGGGGCGGGCTCCTACGAGCAGTACTTC. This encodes CASSPRGGAGSYEQYF.

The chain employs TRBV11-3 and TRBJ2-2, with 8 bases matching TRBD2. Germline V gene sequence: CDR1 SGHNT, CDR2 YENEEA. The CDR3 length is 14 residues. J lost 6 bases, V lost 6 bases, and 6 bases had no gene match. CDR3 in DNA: TGTGCCAGCAGACCAGCGGGGGCCGCCGGGGAGCTGTTTTTT. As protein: CASRPAGAAGELFF.

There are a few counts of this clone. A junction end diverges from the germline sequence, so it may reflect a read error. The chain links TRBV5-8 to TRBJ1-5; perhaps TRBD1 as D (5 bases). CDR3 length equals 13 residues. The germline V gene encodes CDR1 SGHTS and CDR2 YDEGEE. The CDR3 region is CASRLGLNQPQHF. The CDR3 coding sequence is TGTGCCAGCAGGTTGGGACTTAATCAGCCCCAGCATTTT.

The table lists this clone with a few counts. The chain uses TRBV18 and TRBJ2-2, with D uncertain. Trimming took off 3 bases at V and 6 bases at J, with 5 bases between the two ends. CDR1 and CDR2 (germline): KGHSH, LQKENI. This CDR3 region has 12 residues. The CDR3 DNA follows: TGTGCCAGCTCACCCAGATCCGGGGAGCTGTTTTTT. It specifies CASSPRSGELFF.

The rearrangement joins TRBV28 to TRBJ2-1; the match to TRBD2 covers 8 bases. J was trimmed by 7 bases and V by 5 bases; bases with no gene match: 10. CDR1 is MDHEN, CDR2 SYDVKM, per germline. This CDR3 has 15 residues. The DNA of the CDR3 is TGTGCCAGCAGTCCCAGCGGGAGCGGCTTGAATGAGCAGTTCTTC. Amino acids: CASSPSGSGLNEQFF.

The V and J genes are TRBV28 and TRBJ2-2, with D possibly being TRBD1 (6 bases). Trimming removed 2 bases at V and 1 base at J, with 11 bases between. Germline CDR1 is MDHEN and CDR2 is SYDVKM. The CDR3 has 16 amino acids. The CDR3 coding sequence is TGTGCCAGCAGTTTACAGGGGAAGATGAACACCGGGGAGCTGTTTTTT. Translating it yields CASSLQGKMNTGELFF. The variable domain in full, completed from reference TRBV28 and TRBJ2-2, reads DVKVTQSSRYLVKRTGEKVFLECVQDMDHENMFWYRQDPGLGLRLIYFSYDVKMKEKGDIPEGYSVSREKKERFSLILESASTNQTSMYLCASSLQGKMNTGELFFGEGSRLTVL.

The CDR3 is CASSFRGGAGYGYTF. DNA of the CDR3: TGCGCCAGCAGCTTTCGTGGAGGGGCGGGCTATGGCTACACCTTC. The rearrangement links TRBV5-1 to TRBJ1-2; D might be TRBD1 (5 bases). This CDR3 has 15 residues. Trimming stripped 2 bases from V and 4 bases from J, with 15 bases between. Germline CDR1 is SGHRS and CDR2 is YFSETQ. Full variable domain (rest looked up from reference TRBV5-1 and TRBJ1-2): KAGVTQTPRYLIKTRGQQVTLSCSPISGHRSVSWYQQTPGQGLQFLFEYFSETQRNKGNFPGRFSGRQFSNSRSEMNVSTLELGDSALYLCASSFRGGAGYGYTFGSGTRLTVV.

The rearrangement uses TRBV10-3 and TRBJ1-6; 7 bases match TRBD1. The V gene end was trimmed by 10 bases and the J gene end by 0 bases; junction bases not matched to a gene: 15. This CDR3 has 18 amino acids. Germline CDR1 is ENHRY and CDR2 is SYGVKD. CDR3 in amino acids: CATRPGQRSTSYNSPLHF. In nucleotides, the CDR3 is TGTGCCACCAGACCGGGACAGAGATCTACCTCCTATAATTCACCCCTCCACTTT.

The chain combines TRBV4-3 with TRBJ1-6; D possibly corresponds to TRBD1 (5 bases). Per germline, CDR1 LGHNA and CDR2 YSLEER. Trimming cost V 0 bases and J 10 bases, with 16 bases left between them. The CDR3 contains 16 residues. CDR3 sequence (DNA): TGCGCCAGCAGCCAAGACGAGGGACTCCGCGCGTCACCCCTCCACTTT. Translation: CASSQDEGLRASPLHF.

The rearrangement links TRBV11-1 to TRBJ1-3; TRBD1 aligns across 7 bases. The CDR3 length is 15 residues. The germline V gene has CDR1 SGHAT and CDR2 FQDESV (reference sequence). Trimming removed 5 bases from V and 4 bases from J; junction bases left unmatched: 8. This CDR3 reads CASSPLGQTGNTIYF. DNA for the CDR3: TGTGCCAGCAGCCCTCTGGGACAGACCGGAAACACCATATATTTT.

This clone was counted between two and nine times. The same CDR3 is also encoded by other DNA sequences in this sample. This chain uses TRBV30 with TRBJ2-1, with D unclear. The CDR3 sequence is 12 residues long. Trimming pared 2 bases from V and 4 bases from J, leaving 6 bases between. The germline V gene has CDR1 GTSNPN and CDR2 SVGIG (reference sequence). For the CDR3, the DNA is TGTGCCTGGAGTTTGAGGTACAATGAGCAGTTCTTC. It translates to CAWSLRYNEQFF.